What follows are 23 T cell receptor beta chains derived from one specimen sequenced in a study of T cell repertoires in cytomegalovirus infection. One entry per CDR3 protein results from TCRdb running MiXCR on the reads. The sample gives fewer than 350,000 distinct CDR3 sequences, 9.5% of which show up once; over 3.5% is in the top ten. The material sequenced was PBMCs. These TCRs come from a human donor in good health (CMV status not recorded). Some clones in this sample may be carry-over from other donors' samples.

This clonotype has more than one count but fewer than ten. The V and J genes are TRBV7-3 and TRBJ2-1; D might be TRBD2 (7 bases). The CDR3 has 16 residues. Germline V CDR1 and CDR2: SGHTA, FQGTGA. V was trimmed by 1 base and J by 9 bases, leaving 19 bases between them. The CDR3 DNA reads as TGTGCCAGCAGCTTAATGGGTGGGGGGGGCCCCCGTGAGCAGTTCTTC. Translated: CASSLMGGGGPREQFF.

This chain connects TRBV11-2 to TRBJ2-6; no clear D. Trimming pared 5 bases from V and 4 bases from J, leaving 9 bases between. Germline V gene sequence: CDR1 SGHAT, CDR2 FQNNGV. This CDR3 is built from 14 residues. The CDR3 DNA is TGTGCCAGCAGCCCACTCCGAGGGGCCAACGTCCTGACTTTC. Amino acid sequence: CASSPLRGANVLTF.

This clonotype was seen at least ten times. The CDR3: CASSFTDDQPQHF. CDR3 nucleotide sequence: TGTGCCAGCAGCTTTACGGACGATCAGCCCCAGCATTTT. This sequence joins TRBV7-6 and TRBJ1-5; D gene uncertain. V gave up 3 bases and J gave up 5 bases, with 8 bases separating them. The CDR3 runs to 13 residues. Germline V lookup: CDR1 SGHVS, CDR2 FNYEAQ.

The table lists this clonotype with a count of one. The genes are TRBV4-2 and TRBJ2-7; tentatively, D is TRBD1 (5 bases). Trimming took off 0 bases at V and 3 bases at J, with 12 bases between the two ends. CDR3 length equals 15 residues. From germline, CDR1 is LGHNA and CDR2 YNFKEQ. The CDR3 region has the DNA TGTGCCAGCAGCCAAGAAGGGGCAGGAAACTACGAGCAGTACTTC. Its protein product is CASSQEGAGNYEQYF.

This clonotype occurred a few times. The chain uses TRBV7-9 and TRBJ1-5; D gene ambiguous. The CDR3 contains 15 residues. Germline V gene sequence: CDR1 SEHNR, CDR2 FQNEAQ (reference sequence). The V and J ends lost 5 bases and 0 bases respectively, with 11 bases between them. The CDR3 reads CASSPAANSNQPQHF. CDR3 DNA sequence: TGTGCCAGCAGCCCCGCGGCAAATAGCAATCAGCCCCAGCATTTT.

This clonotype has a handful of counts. In nucleotides, the CDR3 is TGTGCCAGCAGCTTCGTACGGTCGAACACTGAAGCTTTCTTT. It translates to CASSFVRSNTEAFF. This rearrangement joins TRBV7-2 to TRBJ1-1; no reliable D call. This CDR3 comprises 14 residues. Germline V gene data show CDR1 as SGHTA and CDR2 as FQGNSA. The V end lost 3 bases, the J end lost 1 base, and 9 bases lay between the germline ends.

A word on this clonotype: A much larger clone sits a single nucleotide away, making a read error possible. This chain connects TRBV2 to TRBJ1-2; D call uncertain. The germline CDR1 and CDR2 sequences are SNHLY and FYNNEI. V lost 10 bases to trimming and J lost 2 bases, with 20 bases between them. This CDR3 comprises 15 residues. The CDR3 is CANTIWAAENYGYTF. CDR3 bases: TGTGCCAACACGATCTGGGCCGCAGAGAACTATGGCTACACCTTC.

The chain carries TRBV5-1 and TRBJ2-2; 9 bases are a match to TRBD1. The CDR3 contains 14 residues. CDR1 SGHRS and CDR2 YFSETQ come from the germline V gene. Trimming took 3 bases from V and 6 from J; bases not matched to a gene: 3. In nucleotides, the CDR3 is TGCGCCAGCAGCTCTTGGACAGGGGCCGGGGAGCTGTTTTTT. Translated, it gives CASSSWTGAGELFF.

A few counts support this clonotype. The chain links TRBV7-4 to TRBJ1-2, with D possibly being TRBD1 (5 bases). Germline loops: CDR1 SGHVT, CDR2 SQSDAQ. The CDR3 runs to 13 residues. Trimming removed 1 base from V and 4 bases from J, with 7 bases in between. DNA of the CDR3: TGTGCCAGCAGCTTAGGGGGCTTCTATGGCTACACCTTC. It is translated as CASSLGGFYGYTF.

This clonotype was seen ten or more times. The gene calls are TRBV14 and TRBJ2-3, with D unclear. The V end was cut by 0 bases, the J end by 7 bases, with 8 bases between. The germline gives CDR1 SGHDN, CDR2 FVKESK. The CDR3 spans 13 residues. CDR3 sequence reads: CASSQDLSHTQYF. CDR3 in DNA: TGTGCCAGCAGCCAAGATCTGTCACATACGCAGTATTTT. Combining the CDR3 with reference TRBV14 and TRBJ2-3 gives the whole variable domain EAGVTQFPSHSVIEKGQTVTLRCDPISGHDNLYWYRRVMGKEIKFLLHFVKESKQDESGMPNNRFLAERTGGTYSTLKVQPAELEDSGVYFCASSQDLSHTQYFGPGTRLTVL.

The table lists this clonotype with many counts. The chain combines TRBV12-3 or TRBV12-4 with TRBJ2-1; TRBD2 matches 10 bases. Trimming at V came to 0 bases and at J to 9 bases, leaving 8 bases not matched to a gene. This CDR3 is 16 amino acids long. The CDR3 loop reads CASSLAGAGGRGEQFF. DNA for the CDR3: TGTGCCAGCAGTTTAGCGGGAGCGGGAGGGCGCGGTGAGCAGTTCTTC.

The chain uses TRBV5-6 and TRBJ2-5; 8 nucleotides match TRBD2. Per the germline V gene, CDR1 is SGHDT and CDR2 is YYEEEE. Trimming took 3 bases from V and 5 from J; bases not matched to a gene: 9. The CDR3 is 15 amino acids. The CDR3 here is CASSSSGGLWETQYF. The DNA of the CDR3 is TGTGCCAGCAGCTCAAGCGGGGGCCTATGGGAGACCCAGTACTTC.

As DNA, the CDR3 is TGTGCCAGCAGGAGGGCGCGAACTGAAGCTTTCTTT. As protein: CASRRARTEAFF. V gene TRBV7-2 combines with J gene TRBJ1-1; D remains unclear. Germline V gives CDR1 SGHTA, CDR2 FQGNSA. The CDR3 contains 12 residues. The V end was cut by 6 bases, the J end by 5 bases, with 10 bases between.

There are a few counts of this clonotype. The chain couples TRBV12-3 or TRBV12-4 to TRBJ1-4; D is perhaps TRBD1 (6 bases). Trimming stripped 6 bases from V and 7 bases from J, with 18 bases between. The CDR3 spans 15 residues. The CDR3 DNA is TGTGCCAGCAGAGGACAGCCCATGGTGGGTGAAAAACTGTTTTTT. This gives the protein CASRGQPMVGEKLFF.

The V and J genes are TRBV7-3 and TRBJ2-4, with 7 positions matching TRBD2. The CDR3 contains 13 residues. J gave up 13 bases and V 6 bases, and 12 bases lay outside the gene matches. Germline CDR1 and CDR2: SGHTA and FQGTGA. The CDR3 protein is CASSNPGGGVQYF. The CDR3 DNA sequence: TGTGCCAGCAGTAACCCTGGGGGAGGGGTCCAGTACTTC.

The CDR3 region is CASALAGVPAYEQYF. The CDR3 DNA is TGTGCCAGCGCCCTAGCGGGAGTTCCAGCCTACGAGCAGTACTTC. This chain connects TRBV28 to TRBJ2-7, with TRBD2 identical over 10 bases. Trimming cost V 8 bases and J 2 bases; bases outside gene matches: 9. The CDR3 has 15 amino acids. Germline V CDR1 and CDR2: MDHEN, SYDVKM.

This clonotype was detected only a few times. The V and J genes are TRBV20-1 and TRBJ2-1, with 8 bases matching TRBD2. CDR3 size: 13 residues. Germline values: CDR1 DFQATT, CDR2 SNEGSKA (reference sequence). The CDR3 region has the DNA TGCGCCCAGGCCGGGAGGGCCTACAATGAGCAGTTCTTC. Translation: CAQAGRAYNEQFF.

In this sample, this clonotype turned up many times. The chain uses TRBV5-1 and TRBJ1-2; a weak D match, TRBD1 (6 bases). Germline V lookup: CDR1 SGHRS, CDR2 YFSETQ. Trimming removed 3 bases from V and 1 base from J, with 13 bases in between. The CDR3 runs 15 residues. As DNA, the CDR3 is TGCGCCAGCAGCTCTGGACAGCCTCTTAACTATGGCTACACCTTC. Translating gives CASSSGQPLNYGYTF.

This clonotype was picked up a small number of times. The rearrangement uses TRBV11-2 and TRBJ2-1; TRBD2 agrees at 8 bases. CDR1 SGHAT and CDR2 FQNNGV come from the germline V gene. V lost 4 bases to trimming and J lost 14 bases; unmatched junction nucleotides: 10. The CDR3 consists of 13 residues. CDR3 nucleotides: TGTGCCAGCAGCTCAGGGACTAGTCCCATCAAGTTCTTC. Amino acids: CASSSGTSPIKFF.

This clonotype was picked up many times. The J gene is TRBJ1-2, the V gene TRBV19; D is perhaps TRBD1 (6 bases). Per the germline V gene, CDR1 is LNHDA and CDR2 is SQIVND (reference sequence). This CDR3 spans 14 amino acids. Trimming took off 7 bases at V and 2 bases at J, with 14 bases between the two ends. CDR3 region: CASTRDIWNYGYTF. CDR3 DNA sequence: TGTGCCAGTACTCGGGACATTTGGAACTATGGCTACACCTTC.

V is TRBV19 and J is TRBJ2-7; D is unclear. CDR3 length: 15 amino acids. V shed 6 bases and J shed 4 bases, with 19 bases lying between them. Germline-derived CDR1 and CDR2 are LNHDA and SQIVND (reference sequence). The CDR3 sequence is CASSPQDPVRYEQYF. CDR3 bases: TGTGCCAGTAGCCCACAAGACCCAGTAAGATACGAGCAGTACTTC.

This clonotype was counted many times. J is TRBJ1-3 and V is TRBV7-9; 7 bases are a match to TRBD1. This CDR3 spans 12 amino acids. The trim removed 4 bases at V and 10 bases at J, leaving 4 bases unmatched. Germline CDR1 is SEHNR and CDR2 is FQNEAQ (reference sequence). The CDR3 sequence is CASSSQGGTIYF. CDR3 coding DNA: TGTGCCAGCAGCTCCCAGGGGGGGACCATATATTTT.

Here the CDR3 reads CASSLIAASGNYEQYF. The CDR3 coding sequence is TGTGCCAGCAGCTTAATAGCGGCTAGCGGGAACTACGAGCAGTACTTC. V is TRBV7-8 and J is TRBJ2-7, with 9 bases that match TRBD2. The V and J ends lost 2 bases and 3 bases, in that order; junction bases with no gene match: 8. CDR3 length: 16 amino acids. Germline V gene lookup returns CDR1 SGHVS and CDR2 FQNEAQ.